A single sample gave rise to the 31 T cell receptor beta chains below, sequenced in a study of CD8 T cells in ankylosing spondylitis. From the 5' RACE reads, TCRdb called clonotypes with MiXCR, one entry per CDR3 protein. The repertoire holds 300,000 to 350,000 distinct CDR3 sequences, with less than 25% as singletons. Specimen: blood, either unsorted or a sorted T cell fraction (not recorded which). The receptors stem from a female donor with ankylosing spondylitis or in good health (not recorded which).

This clonotype came up once. The chain recombines TRBV19 with TRBJ2-1; 9 nucleotides align to TRBD2. Germline CDR1 is LNHDA and CDR2 is SQIVND (reference sequence). The CDR3 consists of 16 residues. The ends lost 2 bases at V and 9 bases at J; junction bases unmatched: 11. The CDR3 reads CASSIPGVAGVVEQFF. The CDR3 DNA reads TGTGCCAGTAGTATACCCGGGGTAGCGGGAGTAGTTGAGCAGTTCTTC.

This chain connects TRBV29-1 to TRBJ2-1, with unresolved D. The V gene's germline CDR1 is SQVTM and CDR2 ANQGSEA. Trimming shortened V by 4 bases and J by 4 bases, and 8 bases separated the two germline ends. The CDR3 consists of 12 residues. The CDR3 DNA reads TGCAGCGTTGGGTCTGGGTACAATGAGCAGTTCTTC. Translation gives CSVGSGYNEQFF.

The chain uses TRBV6-1 and TRBJ2-2; TRBD1 aligns across 10 bases. The CDR3 is 14 residues long. Germline V gene lookup returns CDR1 MNHNS and CDR2 SASEGT. V lost 5 bases and J lost 5; bases outside the gene matches: 2. The CDR3 region has the DNA TGTGCCAGCAGTCCGGGACAGGGGACCGGGGAGCTGTTTTTT. It codes for CASSPGQGTGELFF.

There are a few counts of this clonotype. This sequence joins TRBV20-1 and TRBJ2-1; 9 nucleotides align to TRBD2. CDR3 size: 13 residues. Per the germline V gene, CDR1 is DFQATT and CDR2 is SNEGSKA (reference sequence). The ends lost 2 bases at V and 7 bases at J; junction bases unmatched: 3. DNA for the CDR3: TGCAGTGCTAGACTAGCGGGGAGGAATGAGCAGTTCTTC. Translating it yields CSARLAGRNEQFF.

This clonotype occurred many times. The J gene is TRBJ2-6, the V gene TRBV12-3 or TRBV12-4, with a tentative D call TRBD2 (6 bases). The CDR3 is 15 amino acids. Trimming removed 6 bases at V and 4 bases at J, with 13 bases between. The CDR3 region is CASREGGLGANVLTF. DNA for the CDR3: TGTGCCAGCAGGGAAGGAGGGCTCGGGGCCAACGTCCTGACTTTC.

The chain recombines TRBV6-1 with TRBJ1-4; the D gene is possibly TRBD1 (6 bases). This CDR3 is 14 amino acids long. Germline V lookup: CDR1 MNHNS, CDR2 SASEGT. Trimming took off 6 bases at V and 2 bases at J, with 10 bases between the two ends. CDR3 nucleotides: TGTGCCAGCAGCGGGGGCTTGACTAATGAAAAACTGTTTTTT. It codes for CASSGGLTNEKLFF.

This clonotype occurred a few times. The chain is built from TRBV2 and TRBJ2-5; a possible D gene is TRBD2 (6 bases). With 7 bases removed from V and 4 bases from J, the gap between germline ends came to 16 bases. Germline CDR1 SNHLY, CDR2 FYNNEI. The CDR3 is 14 residues long. The CDR3 is CASNFFQGGETQYF. The CDR3 coding sequence is TGTGCCAGCAACTTCTTCCAGGGAGGAGAGACCCAGTACTTC.

This clonotype turned up a few times. This sequence joins TRBV6-1 and TRBJ1-5, with a possible D match to TRBD1 (6 bases). The CDR3 covers 15 residues. In germline, CDR1 is MNHNS, CDR2 SASEGT. V lost 5 bases to trimming and J lost 9 bases, with 20 bases between them. For the CDR3, the DNA is TGTGCCAGCAGTCCCCGGGGGGCAAATGGTTGGCCCCAGCATTTT. Translated: CASSPRGANGWPQHF.

The chain uses TRBV7-6 and TRBJ2-1; TRBD1 matches 12 bases. CDR3 length: 17 amino acids. The germline V gene has CDR1 SGHVS and CDR2 FNYEAQ. The V segment lost 0 bases and the J segment 6 bases; nucleotides outside the gene matches: 6. The chain's CDR3 is CASSLAGGQGALNEQFF. Written as DNA, the CDR3 is TGTGCCAGCAGCTTAGCGGGGGGACAGGGGGCCCTCAATGAGCAGTTCTTC. Looking up the rest from reference TRBV7-6 and TRBJ2-1 gives the full variable domain: GAGVSQSPRYKVTKRGQDVALRCDPISGHVSLYWYRQALGQGPEFLTYFNYEAQQDKSGLPNDRFSAERPEGSISTLTIQRTEQRDSAMYRCASSLAGGQGALNEQFFGPGTRLTVL.

The chain recombines TRBV6-2 or TRBV6-3 with TRBJ2-1, with 8 bases that match TRBD2. The CDR3 spans 17 residues. Losses at the gene ends were 7 bases for V and 3 bases for J; bases not matched to a gene: 14. Germline CDR1 and CDR2: MNHEY and SVGEGT. The CDR3 DNA reads as TGTGCCAGCATCGGGCGCAACGGGAGGGGCCTCTACAATGAGCAGTTCTTC. Its protein product is CASIGRNGRGLYNEQFF.

This clonotype occurred a few times. The chain carries TRBV5-5 and TRBJ2-7; the D gene is possibly TRBD1 (6 bases). Germline-derived CDR1 and CDR2 are SGHKS and YYEKEE (reference sequence). With 2 bases removed from V and 5 bases from J, the gap between germline ends came to 11 bases. This CDR3 spans 13 amino acids. As DNA, the CDR3 is TGTGCCAGCAGCTTCCAGGGGAGTGACGAGCAGTACTTC. Translated, it gives CASSFQGSDEQYF. Full variable domain (outside the CDR3, taken from reference TRBV5-5 and TRBJ2-7): DAGVTQSPTHLIKTRGQQVTLRCSPISGHKSVSWYQQVLGQGPQFIFQYYEKEERGRGNFPDRFSARQFPNYSSELNVNALLLGDSALYLCASSFQGSDEQYFGPGTRLTVT.

The V gene is TRBV20-1, the J gene TRBJ2-7; 10 positions match TRBD2. The V segment lost 5 bases and the J segment 3 bases; nucleotides outside the gene matches: 7. This CDR3 has 14 residues. CDR1 DFQATT and CDR2 SNEGSKA come from the germline V gene (reference sequence). Written as DNA, the CDR3 is TGCAGTGCTTATCTTAGCGGGAGGAGCTACGAGCAGTACTTC. Translation: CSAYLSGRSYEQYF.

This clonotype was observed a few times. The V gene is TRBV12-3 or TRBV12-4, the J gene TRBJ2-3; the match to TRBD2 covers 8 bases. V shed 0 bases, J shed 2 bases, and the junction held 4 bases outside the gene matches. The CDR3 sequence is 16 residues long. The CDR3 region has the DNA TGTGCCAGCAGTTTAGCTAGCGGGACTTCCACAGATACGCAGTATTTT. Amino acid sequence: CASSLASGTSTDTQYF.

The chain has TRBV6-1 and TRBJ2-7; a possible D gene is TRBD2 (6 bases). The CDR3 has 13 amino acids. Trimming stripped 8 bases from V and 3 bases from J, with 14 bases between. The V gene's germline CDR1 is MNHNS and CDR2 SASEGT. CDR3 loop: CASARSGGYEQYF. The CDR3 coding sequence is TGTGCCAGCGCCAGATCCGGGGGCTACGAGCAGTACTTC.

This clonotype has a handful of counts. The rearrangement uses TRBV7-2 and TRBJ2-1; 9 nucleotides align to TRBD1. V was clipped by 2 bases and J by 1 base; unmatched bases: 3. CDR3 size: 16 residues. Germline-derived CDR1 and CDR2 are SGHTA and FQGNSA. The CDR3 region has the DNA TGTGCCAGCAGCTTACCCGACAGGGGGTCCTACAATGAGCAGTTCTTC. This encodes CASSLPDRGSYNEQFF.

This chain connects TRBV7-6 to TRBJ2-5; possibly TRBD1 or TRBD2 for D (5 bases each). V lost 1 base and J 1 base, leaving 19 bases between the germline ends. The CDR3 runs 18 residues. Germline V gene data show CDR1 as SGHVS and CDR2 as FNYEAQ. CDR3 region: CASSLVKGSGRVQETQYF. Written as DNA, the CDR3 is TGTGCCAGCAGCTTAGTCAAGGGGTCGGGACGGGTCCAAGAGACCCAGTACTTC. Drawing the rest from reference TRBV7-6 and TRBJ2-5, the complete variable domain is GAGVSQSPRYKVTKRGQDVALRCDPISGHVSLYWYRQALGQGPEFLTYFNYEAQQDKSGLPNDRFSAERPEGSISTLTIQRTEQRDSAMYRCASSLVKGSGRVQETQYFGPGTRLLVL.

Of note for this clonotype: A read error is possible here, since a much larger clone lies one base away. J is TRBJ2-7 and V is TRBV7-6; no firm D call. V lost 5 bases and J lost 3, with 8 bases in between. Germline loops: CDR1 SGHVS, CDR2 FNYEAQ. The CDR3 consists of 12 residues. The CDR3 DNA reads TGTGCCAGCAGCCGACTGGGCTACGAGCAGTACTTC. Residues: CASSRLGYEQYF. The variable domain in full, completed from reference TRBV7-6 and TRBJ2-7, reads GAGVSQSPRYKVTKRGQDVALRCDPISGHVSLYWYRQALGQGPEFLTYFNYEAQQDKSGLPNDRFSAERPEGSISTLTIQRTEQRDSAMYRCASSRLGYEQYFGPGTRLTVT.

This clonotype was seen many times. V and J are TRBV29-1 and TRBJ1-1, with a tentative D call TRBD1 (5 bases). CDR1 and CDR2 from the germline V gene are SQVTM and ANQGSEA. The CDR3 runs 14 residues. The V gene lost 7 bases and the J gene lost 1 base, with 16 bases spanning the gap. The CDR3 reads CSASNAGGNTEAFF. DNA of the CDR3: TGCAGCGCCTCAAACGCGGGGGGGAACACTGAAGCTTTCTTT.

This clonotype came up once. The chain recombines TRBV7-9 with TRBJ2-7; tentatively, D is TRBD2 (7 bases). The CDR3 has 14 amino acids. With 5 bases removed from V and 2 bases from J, the gap between germline ends came to 13 bases. Germline-derived CDR1 and CDR2 are SEHNR and FQNEAQ (reference sequence). In DNA form, the CDR3 reads TGTGCCAGCAGCCTCCTAGGGGGGGCCTACGAGCAGTACTTC. Its protein is CASSLLGGAYEQYF. The whole variable domain, filled in from reference TRBV7-9 and TRBJ2-7, reads DTGVSQNPRHKITKRGQNVTFRCDPISEHNRLYWYRQTLGQGPEFLTYFQNEAQLEKSRLLSDRFSAERPKGSFSTLEIQRTEQGDSAMYLCASSLLGGAYEQYFGPGTRLTVT.

This chain uses TRBV7-2 with TRBJ1-3; 9 bases fit TRBD1. V shed 2 bases and J 3 bases; nucleotides not matched to a gene: 5. CDR3 size: 16 residues. Germline loops: CDR1 SGHTA, CDR2 FQGNSA. DNA of the CDR3: TGTGCCAGCAGCTTACGGACAGGGGATGGTGGAAACACCATATATTTT. As protein: CASSLRTGDGGNTIYF.

This chain joins TRBV2 and TRBJ2-7, with 8 positions matching TRBD2. CDR1 is SNHLY and CDR2 is FYNNEI in the germline V gene. This CDR3 comprises 17 residues. The V gene end was trimmed by 3 bases and the J gene end by 0 bases; junction bases not matched to a gene: 10. The DNA for the CDR3 is TGTGCCAGCAGTGACCCCCTAGCGGGTCCTAGCTCCTACGAGCAGTACTTC. It specifies CASSDPLAGPSSYEQYF.

This chain connects TRBV18 to TRBJ1-6; D is ambiguous. V dropped 3 bases and J dropped 0 bases, with 9 bases sitting between them. The length of the CDR3 is 16 residues. Germline values: CDR1 KGHSH, CDR2 LQKENI. CDR3 protein: CASSPSESSYNSPLHF. The CDR3 bases are TGTGCCAGCTCACCGAGTGAGAGCTCCTATAATTCACCCCTCCACTTT.

V gene TRBV4-2 combines with J gene TRBJ2-7, with D possibly matching TRBD1 (7 bases). CDR3 length: 13 amino acids. Germline values: CDR1 LGHNA, CDR2 YNFKEQ. Deletions cut 4 bases from V and 4 bases from J, with 11 bases between. This CDR3 reads CASSRAGGYEQYF. The CDR3 nucleotides are TGTGCCAGCAGCCGGGCAGGGGGGTACGAGCAGTACTTC.

The rearrangement uses TRBV28 and TRBJ2-5; D might be TRBD1 or TRBD2, each matching 5 bases. CDR1 is MDHEN, CDR2 SYDVKM, per germline. The CDR3 sequence is 13 residues long. The germline V and J ends were trimmed by 6 bases and 6 bases, with 14 bases remaining between them. CDR3 amino acids: CASSPGLLKTQYF. The CDR3 nucleotides read TGTGCCAGCAGCCCGGGGCTCCTTAAGACCCAGTACTTC.

The chain combines TRBV20-1 with TRBJ1-5, with 7 bases lining up with TRBD1. CDR3 length equals 15 residues. Trimming at V came to 0 bases and at J to 2 bases, leaving 4 bases not matched to a gene. In germline, CDR1 is DFQATT, CDR2 SNEGSKA (reference sequence). The CDR3, as DNA: TGCAGTGCTAGAGACAGGGGGTCAGGCAATCAGCCCCAGCATTTT. Amino acid sequence: CSARDRGSGNQPQHF.

This clonotype was seen a handful of times. The chain joins TRBV7-2 to TRBJ2-1, with TRBD2 matching 11 bases. Trimming removed 0 bases from V and 9 bases from J; junction bases left unmatched: 7. The CDR3 sequence is 16 residues long. CDR1 is SGHTA, CDR2 FQGNSA, per germline. The CDR3 sequence is CASSLALGSGRGEQFF. DNA for the CDR3: TGTGCCAGCAGCTTAGCGCTCGGTAGCGGGAGGGGTGAGCAGTTCTTC.

The chain has TRBV20-1 and TRBJ2-7; tentative D call: TRBD2 (6 bases). V was trimmed by 2 bases and J by 0 bases, leaving 17 bases between them. The CDR3 totals 16 residues. CDR1 and CDR2 from the germline V gene are DFQATT and SNEGSKA (reference sequence). CDR3 sequence: CSARRSRGGSSYEQYF. The DNA of the CDR3 is TGCAGTGCTAGAAGGAGTCGAGGAGGGAGCTCCTACGAGCAGTACTTC.

The chain is built from TRBV2 and TRBJ2-3; D not certain. Deletions cut 1 base from V and 11 bases from J, with 10 bases between. Germline V gene sequence: CDR1 SNHLY, CDR2 FYNNEI. The CDR3 is 12 amino acids. DNA for the CDR3: TGTGCCAGCAGTGAAGGGTTAGAACGGCAGTATTTT. Translating gives CASSEGLERQYF.

The chain combines TRBV19 with TRBJ1-2, with D possibly TRBD1 on 5 matching bases. V was shortened by 10 bases and J by 4 bases, with 22 bases between the two germline ends. The CDR3 is 15 amino acids. Germline V gene sequence: CDR1 LNHDA, CDR2 SQIVND (reference sequence). CDR3 sequence: CATTNSGSGTYGYTF. The CDR3 DNA follows: TGTGCCACCACGAACTCGGGGTCCGGGACCTATGGCTACACCTTC.

The rearrangement uses TRBV20-1 and TRBJ2-7, with 7 bases that match TRBD2. V lost 3 bases, J lost 2 bases, and 4 bases stayed unmatched. CDR1 is DFQATT, CDR2 SNEGSKA, per germline (reference sequence). The CDR3 spans 13 residues. The DNA for the CDR3 is TGCAGTGCTAGTGTAGCGGGCCCCTACGAGCAGTACTTC. Translation: CSASVAGPYEQYF.

The rearrangement joins TRBV12-3 or TRBV12-4 to TRBJ2-7; the D gene is possibly TRBD2 (5 bases). The CDR3 is made up of 15 amino acids. V dropped 4 bases and J dropped 3 bases, with 16 bases sitting between them. The CDR3 nucleotides read TGTGCCAGCAGTTACGGAAGCAGAGGGATCTACGAGCAGTACTTC. This encodes CASSYGSRGIYEQYF.